The 32 T cell receptor beta chains below come from one sample, sequenced in a study of HIV-infected patients and healthy controls. All unsorted peripheral T cells were captured because whole blood was used without fractionation. 500 ng RNA was reverse transcribed with alpha and beta constant-region primers. Using multiplexing indices, alpha and beta chain libraries were generated apart by chain-specific third strand synthesis. One entry per CDR3 protein, called by TCRdb with MiXCR from the 5' RACE reads. The table shows approximately 22,000 distinct CDR3 sequences, with 8.5% to 9% occurring only once. Sequenced: blood. The receptors were sampled from an adult in good health.

This clonotype came up many times. This chain joins TRBV20-1 and TRBJ1-5, with 8 bases identical to TRBD1. Germline V gene sequence: CDR1 DFQATT, CDR2 SNEGSKA (reference sequence). The CDR3 contains 15 residues. The trim removed 3 bases at V and 1 base at J, leaving 5 bases unmatched. The CDR3 nucleotides are TGCAGTGCTAGGGGGGCAGGGGGCAGCAATCAGCCCCAGCATTTT. It translates to CSARGAGGSNQPQHF.

The chain joins TRBV29-1 to TRBJ1-1; 9 positions match TRBD1. The V segment lost 4 bases and the J segment 0 bases; nucleotides outside the gene matches: 3. Germline loops: CDR1 SQVTM, CDR2 ANQGSEA. The CDR3 consists of 14 residues. Here the CDR3 reads CSVAGQGMNTEAFF. The CDR3 DNA sequence: TGCAGCGTTGCGGGACAGGGAATGAACACTGAAGCTTTCTTT.

The chain couples TRBV6-2 or TRBV6-3 to TRBJ2-5; D is unresolved. The CDR3 totals 14 residues. Trimming took off 6 bases at V and 0 bases at J, with 11 bases between the two ends. Germline V CDR1 and CDR2: MNHEY, SVGEGT. Here the CDR3 DNA reads TGTGCCAGCAGCCCAACTACGTACCAAGAGACCCAGTACTTC. Translating gives CASSPTTYQETQYF.

This clonotype turned up a few times. This rearrangement joins TRBV7-2 to TRBJ2-5; D possibly corresponds to TRBD2 (5 bases). The germline V gene encodes CDR1 SGHTA and CDR2 FQGNSA. Trimming cost V 5 bases and J 1 base, with 11 bases left between them. There are 14 residues in the CDR3. The CDR3 region has the DNA TGTGCCAGCAGCCTTGGAGGCCCCCAAGAGACCCAGTACTTC. Its translation is CASSLGGPQETQYF. Using reference TRBV7-2 and TRBJ2-5 for the parts outside the CDR3, the full variable domain is GAGVSQSPSNKVTEKGKDVELRCDPISGHTALYWYRQSLGQGLEFLIYFQGNSAPDKSGLPSDRFSAERTGGSVSTLTIQRTQQEDSAVYLCASSLGGPQETQYFGPGTRLLVL.

By its share, this clonotype is medium-sized. J is TRBJ1-4 and V is TRBV5-4, with D unclear. The CDR3 is 14 amino acids. Per the germline V gene, CDR1 is SGHNT and CDR2 is YYREEE (reference sequence). V shed 0 bases and J shed 8 bases, with 11 bases lying between them. As DNA, the CDR3 is TGTGCCAGCAGCTTGGACCGAATCGAGGAAAAACTGTTTTTT. Protein: CASSLDRIEEKLFF. The variable domain in full, with the rest retrieved from reference TRBV5-4 and TRBJ1-4, is ETGVTQSPTHLIKTRGQQVTLRCSSQSGHNTVSWYQQALGQGPQFIFQYYREEENGRGNFPPRFSGLQFPNYSSELNVNALELDDSALYLCASSLDRIEEKLFFGSGTQLSVL.

This clonotype was found many times. This chain links TRBV5-1 with TRBJ1-6, with D maybe TRBD1 (5 bases). The CDR3 runs 15 residues. CDR1 and CDR2 (germline): SGHRS, YFSETQ. Between the trimmed V and J ends, which lost 5 bases and 7 bases, there was a span of 16 bases. The CDR3 sequence: CASSASRGVNSPLHF. CDR3 nucleotides: TGCGCCAGCAGTGCTTCCCGGGGGGTAAATTCACCCCTCCACTTT. Based on the CDR3 plus reference TRBV5-1 and TRBJ1-6, the full variable domain is KAGVTQTPRYLIKTRGQQVTLSCSPISGHRSVSWYQQTPGQGLQFLFEYFSETQRNKGNFPGRFSGRQFSNSRSEMNVSTLELGDSALYLCASSASRGVNSPLHFGNGTRLTVT.

The gene calls are TRBV6-6 and TRBJ2-3, with a tentative D call TRBD2 (7 bases). The germline gives CDR1 MNHNY, CDR2 SVGAGI (reference sequence). This CDR3 is 13 amino acids long. The V end lost 8 bases, the J end lost 9 bases, and 18 bases lay between the germline ends. For the CDR3, the DNA is TGTGCCAGCGTCCCCGCAGCGGGGACAACGCAGTATTTT. Amino acid sequence: CASVPAAGTTQYF.

The table lists this clonotype with a few counts. V and J are TRBV7-2 and TRBJ2-7; TRBD2 matches 8 bases. The junction had 9 bases not matched to a gene; V was cut back by 3 bases and J by 2 bases. The CDR3 has 16 amino acids. CDR1 is SGHTA, CDR2 FQGNSA, per germline. In DNA, the CDR3 is TGTGCCAGCAGCTTTTCTGCGGGGGGTCCGACCTACGAGCAGTACTTC. It codes for CASSFSAGGPTYEQYF.

This clonotype was detected a few times. The chain carries TRBV3-1 and TRBJ1-1; maybe TRBD1 (6 bases). Deletions cut 6 bases from V and 8 bases from J, with 16 bases between. The CDR3 contains 13 residues. CDR1 is LGHDT, CDR2 YNNKEL, per germline (reference sequence). The CDR3 region is CASSLGGGFEAFF. In nucleotides, the CDR3 is TGTGCCAGCAGTCTCGGAGGGGGGTTCGAAGCTTTCTTT.

This clonotype was seen ten or more times. This chain uses TRBV12-3 or TRBV12-4 with TRBJ1-1; D unresolved. The CDR3 sequence is 13 residues long. Trimming cost V 4 bases and J 1 base, with 7 bases left between them. The CDR3 DNA reads TGTGCCAGCAGTTACACAGAGAACACTGAAGCTTTCTTT. This gives the protein CASSYTENTEAFF.

This chain joins TRBV7-8 and TRBJ2-1; 12 bases match TRBD2. This CDR3 spans 16 amino acids. Germline V gene data show CDR1 as SGHVS and CDR2 as FQNEAQ. V was clipped by 5 bases and J by 2 bases; unmatched bases: 4. CDR3 sequence (DNA): TGTGCCAGCAGCCCTAGCGGGGGGGTCCCCTACAATGAGCAGTTCTTC. As protein: CASSPSGGVPYNEQFF.

Ten or more counts support this clonotype. This chain uses TRBV5-1 with TRBJ2-3; TRBD2 matches 9 bases. Germline V CDR1 and CDR2: SGHRS, YFSETQ. The length of the CDR3 is 17 residues. Trimming at V came to 2 bases and at J to 5 bases, leaving 12 bases not matched to a gene. This chain's CDR3 is CASSFPQAGGWRDTQYF. CDR3 coding DNA: TGCGCCAGCAGCTTCCCTCAAGCGGGGGGTTGGAGAGATACGCAGTATTTT.

Ten or more counts support this clonotype. The rearrangement uses TRBV9 and TRBJ1-1; 7 positions match TRBD1. The CDR3 is made up of 14 amino acids. Germline V gene lookup returns CDR1 SGDLS and CDR2 YYNGEE. V was clipped by 4 bases and J by 2 bases; unmatched bases: 5. CDR3 bases: TGTGCCAGCAGCCACGGACAGGTTAACACTGAAGCTTTCTTT. Amino acids: CASSHGQVNTEAFF.

Many counts were recorded for this clonotype. The gene calls are TRBV6-5 and TRBJ1-5; D call uncertain. V was trimmed by 5 bases and J by 0 bases, leaving 8 bases between them. Germline loops: CDR1 MNHEY, CDR2 SVGAGI. The CDR3 is 14 amino acids. The CDR3 sequence: CASSEGYSNQPQHF. The CDR3 DNA sequence: TGTGCCAGCAGTGAAGGGTATAGCAATCAGCCCCAGCATTTT.

This clonotype was picked up many times. The chain has TRBV12-3 or TRBV12-4 and TRBJ2-7; D is possibly TRBD1 (6 bases). This CDR3 has 15 residues. V dropped 5 bases and J dropped 3 bases, with 17 bases sitting between them. CDR3 bases: TGTGCCAGCAGTCAGGACAGCCAGGGCCTCTACGAGCAGTACTTC. Translated: CASSQDSQGLYEQYF.

This clonotype has a count of ten or more. The J gene is TRBJ2-3, the V gene TRBV7-6; 10 bases are shared with TRBD2. Germline V lookup: CDR1 SGHVS, CDR2 FNYEAQ. With 5 bases clipped from V and 6 bases from J, the junction kept 14 bases outside the gene matches. This CDR3 has 17 amino acids. CDR3 region: CASSQSGGAGGVDTQYF. CDR3 DNA sequence: TGTGCCAGCAGCCAAAGCGGGGGGGCCGGGGGCGTGGATACGCAGTATTTT.

This clonotype was found a few times. The CDR3 bases are TGTGCCAGTAGTGACCAGAACCTCTATGGCTACACCTTC. Its translation: CASSDQNLYGYTF. This sequence joins TRBV19 and TRBJ1-2; D not certain. V lost 5 bases to trimming and J lost 4 bases, with 11 bases between them. This CDR3 region has 13 residues. The V gene's germline CDR1 is LNHDA and CDR2 SQIVND (reference sequence). Complete variable domain (other parts from reference TRBV19 and TRBJ1-2): DGGITQSPKYLFRKEGQNVTLSCEQNLNHDAMYWYRQDPGQGLRLIYYSQIVNDFQKGDIAEGYSVSREKKESFPLTVTSAQKNPTAFYLCASSDQNLYGYTFGSGTRLTVV.

This clonotype appeared a few times. The chain combines TRBV27 with TRBJ2-1; D possibly uses TRBD1 or TRBD2 (5 bases each). This CDR3 has 14 amino acids. The germline V gene has CDR1 MNHEY and CDR2 SMNVEV (reference sequence). Trimming removed 5 bases at V and 6 bases at J, with 14 bases between. The CDR3 nucleotides are TGTGCCAGCAGTAAGACAGACTATTCCAATGAGCAGTTCTTC. This gives the protein CASSKTDYSNEQFF.

This clonotype was seen repeatedly, ten times or more. At one boundary the junction diverges from the germline segment, which might be a read error. The chain combines TRBV4-1 with TRBJ2-3; maybe TRBD2 (6 bases). The V gene's germline CDR1 is MGHRA and CDR2 YSYEKL. The CDR3 consists of 17 residues. The CDR3 DNA reads as TGCGCCAGCAGCAAAGAACCCGCGGGACCTAGCACAGATACGCAGTATTTT. Protein sequence: CASSKEPAGPSTDTQYF.

This clonotype was observed at least ten times. V gene TRBV12-3 or TRBV12-4 combines with J gene TRBJ1-5; D gene unclear. Trimming stripped 5 bases from V and 3 bases from J, with 11 bases between. This CDR3 comprises 14 residues. The CDR3 DNA follows: TGTGCCAGCAGTCCCCCGGTCTTCAATCAGCCCCAGCATTTT. This codes for CASSPPVFNQPQHF.

In its sample, this clonotype was seen a few times. This rearrangement joins TRBV20-1 to TRBJ2-3, with 9 bases aligning to TRBD2. Per the germline V gene, CDR1 is DFQATT and CDR2 is SNEGSKA (reference sequence). V shed 4 bases, J shed 0 bases, and the junction held 8 bases outside the gene matches. The CDR3 loop spans 16 amino acids. CDR3 region: CSAIDQSGGSTDTQYF. DNA for the CDR3: TGCAGTGCTATAGATCAAAGCGGGGGGAGCACAGATACGCAGTATTTT.

This clonotype was counted ten times or more. The genes are TRBV5-1 and TRBJ2-5, with 7 nucleotides matching TRBD2. This CDR3 is built from 14 residues. Germline V gives CDR1 SGHRS, CDR2 YFSETQ. The V segment lost 4 bases and the J segment 4 bases; nucleotides outside the gene matches: 7. The CDR3 loop reads CASSGAGVGETQYF. The CDR3 nucleotides are TGCGCCAGCAGCGGGGCGGGGGTCGGAGAGACCCAGTACTTC.

By its share, this clonotype is medium-sized. The chain uses TRBV4-3 and TRBJ2-1; 10 bases match TRBD2. The CDR3 consists of 14 residues. Trimming removed 0 bases from V and 10 bases from J; junction bases left unmatched: 3. Germline CDR1 is LGHNA and CDR2 is YSLEER. CDR3 amino acids: CASSQELAGSEQFF. In DNA, the CDR3 is TGCGCCAGCAGCCAAGAACTAGCGGGGAGCGAGCAGTTCTTC.

V is TRBV6-1 and J is TRBJ2-7, with TRBD1 as a possible D gene (6 bases). CDR1 and CDR2 from the germline V gene are MNHNS and SASEGT. This CDR3 has 15 amino acids. Deletions cut 6 bases from V and 1 base from J, with 16 bases between. Here the CDR3 DNA reads TGTGCCAGCAGAACCGGGACATCCACGTCCTACGAGCAGTACTTC. The encoded protein is CASRTGTSTSYEQYF.

This clonotype was observed many times. The rearrangement links TRBV7-2 to TRBJ2-4; maybe TRBD2 (6 bases). The germline V gene encodes CDR1 SGHTA and CDR2 FQGNSA. This CDR3 is built from 14 residues. Trimming pared 5 bases from V and 4 bases from J, leaving 12 bases between. The CDR3 sequence is CASSPGTVKNIQYF. CDR3 coding DNA: TGTGCCAGCAGCCCAGGGACTGTTAAAAACATTCAGTACTTC. Complete variable domain (other parts from reference TRBV7-2 and TRBJ2-4): GAGVSQSPSNKVTEKGKDVELRCDPISGHTALYWYRQSLGQGLEFLIYFQGNSAPDKSGLPSDRFSAERTGGSVSTLTIQRTQQEDSAVYLCASSPGTVKNIQYFGAGTRLSVL.

This clonotype was found many times. This sequence joins TRBV28 and TRBJ2-7; D is ambiguous. V was trimmed by 8 bases and J by 0 bases, leaving 5 bases between them. In germline, CDR1 is MDHEN, CDR2 SYDVKM. The CDR3 totals 11 residues. The CDR3: CASLSSYEQYF. Written as DNA, the CDR3 is TGTGCCAGCCTCTCCTCCTACGAGCAGTACTTC.

This clonotype was counted many times. The CDR3 reads CSVGGLAGVYEQYF. The CDR3 bases are TGCAGCGTGGGGGGACTAGCGGGAGTTTACGAGCAGTACTTC. V usage is TRBV29-1 and J usage is TRBJ2-7; 14 bases match TRBD2. J was trimmed by 4 bases and V by 6 bases; bases with no gene match: 5. Germline-derived CDR1 and CDR2 are SQVTM and ANQGSEA. This CDR3 comprises 14 residues.

The V and J genes are TRBV29-1 and TRBJ2-7, with 7 positions matching TRBD1. V gave up 2 bases and J gave up 4 bases; unmatched junction bases: 5. The length of the CDR3 is 13 residues. Per germline, CDR1 SQVTM and CDR2 ANQGSEA. CDR3 sequence: CSVEKGAAYEQYF. The CDR3 coding sequence is TGCAGCGTTGAAAAGGGGGCTGCTTACGAGCAGTACTTC.

The table lists this clonotype with many counts. The genes are TRBV11-2 and TRBJ1-1; maybe TRBD1 (5 bases). CDR1 and CDR2 (germline): SGHAT, FQNNGV. V was cut by 6 bases and J by 1 base, with 6 bases left in between. The CDR3 runs 12 residues. This CDR3 reads CASRGPNTEAFF. CDR3 sequence (DNA): TGTGCCAGCAGGGGACCGAACACTGAAGCTTTCTTT.

This clonotype occurred many times. This chain uses TRBV12-3 or TRBV12-4 with TRBJ2-3; no definite D call. V lost 9 bases, J lost 6 bases, and 13 bases lay in between. This CDR3 spans 12 amino acids. CDR3 coding DNA: TGTGCCAGTGGACCGATGCGGGATACGCAGTATTTT. Its translation: CASGPMRDTQYF.

The gene calls are TRBV6-5 and TRBJ2-7; TRBD1 or TRBD2 may be the D gene (5 bases each). The CDR3 sequence is 15 residues long. The germline V gene encodes CDR1 MNHEY and CDR2 SVGAGI. Trimming left V 0 bases short and J 0 bases short, with 9 bases between. The CDR3 region is CASSYSPGSSYEQYF. The CDR3 coding sequence is TGTGCCAGCAGTTACTCGCCAGGGAGCTCCTACGAGCAGTACTTC.

This clonotype has a count of ten or more. The rearrangement links TRBV7-9 to TRBJ1-1; TRBD1 aligns across 10 bases. Germline V gene lookup returns CDR1 SEHNR and CDR2 FQNEAQ (reference sequence). The CDR3 loop spans 14 amino acids. V gave up 4 bases and J gave up 5 bases; unmatched junction bases: 4. The CDR3 nucleotides are TGTGCCAGCAGCTCGGGACAGGGGTGGACTGAAGCTTTCTTT. It is translated as CASSSGQGWTEAFF.